The 28 T cell receptor beta chains below come from one sample, sequenced in a study of metastatic and nonmetastatic thyroid tumors. Thyroid surgery was performed in patients who had received no treatment beforehand. TCRdb redid the clone calls on the PCR reads using MiXCR. The profile shows about 39,000 clones, 9% to 14% of them singletons. The specimen sequenced was blood. These TCRs come from a male donor with papillary thyroid cancer or a benign thyroid nodule (not recorded which). Some clones in this sample may be carry-over from other donors' samples.

This clone was counted ten times or more. The V call is TRBV20-1, the J call TRBJ2-7; 8 bases agree with TRBD2. J was trimmed by 5 bases and V by 4 bases; bases with no gene match: 16. The germline V gene encodes CDR1 DFQATT and CDR2 SNEGSKA (reference sequence). The CDR3 is 16 amino acids. CDR3 sequence reads: CSAISPNGRARNEQYF. In nucleotides, the CDR3 is TGCAGTGCTATCTCCCCCAACGGGAGGGCCCGGAACGAGCAGTACTTC.

This clone was seen many times. The chain has TRBV19 and TRBJ2-1; TRBD2 is a possible D gene (5 bases). The germline gives CDR1 LNHDA, CDR2 SQIVND (reference sequence). This CDR3 is 11 amino acids long. V gave up 5 bases and J gave up 7 bases, with 6 bases separating them. The CDR3 bases are TGTGCCAGTAGTCGGGGTAATGAGCAGTTCTTC. Translating it yields CASSRGNEQFF.

The V gene is TRBV30, the J gene TRBJ2-1; D uncertain. The V end lost 0 bases, the J end lost 1 base, and 10 bases lay between the germline ends. Per germline, CDR1 GTSNPN and CDR2 SVGIG (reference sequence). The CDR3 has 15 residues. As DNA, the CDR3 is TGTGCCTGGAGTGTACGGGTAAGATCCTACAATGAGCAGTTCTTC. This encodes CAWSVRVRSYNEQFF.

Judged by abundance, this clone is medium-sized (0.01 to 0.1%). J is TRBJ1-2 and V is TRBV6-5, with D hard to call. Trimming left V 0 bases short and J 2 bases short, with 4 bases between. The length of the CDR3 is 13 residues. Germline V gene sequence: CDR1 MNHEY, CDR2 SVGAGI. As DNA, the CDR3 is TGTGCCAGCAGTTACTCGGCGAACTATGGCTACACCTTC. Its protein is CASSYSANYGYTF.

This clone showed up many times. The rearrangement uses TRBV12-3 or TRBV12-4 and TRBJ1-5; possibly TRBD1 for D (6 bases). This CDR3 comprises 15 residues. V was clipped by 4 bases and J by 0 bases, with 10 bases between them. The CDR3 coding sequence is TGTGCCAGCAGTTCCGGGACAATTAGCAATCAGCCCCAGCATTTT. Amino acid sequence: CASSSGTISNQPQHF.

This clone was seen at least ten times. The CDR3 bases are TGTGCCAGTAGTAGAGACAGGGGTAACTATGGCTACACCTTC. It is translated as CASSRDRGNYGYTF. The chain is built from TRBV19 and TRBJ1-2, with 8 bases fitting TRBD1. CDR1 is LNHDA, CDR2 SQIVND, per germline (reference sequence). The CDR3 has 14 amino acids. V dropped 4 bases and J dropped 1; count of bases not matched to a gene: 2.

Only one count was recorded for this clone. This may be a read error: a much more frequent sequence differs by one nucleotide. The same CDR3 also results from other DNA sequences found in this sample. The chain joins TRBV7-2 to TRBJ1-5; 7 positions agree with TRBD1. This CDR3 is 16 amino acids long. V lost 9 bases and J lost 7; bases outside the gene matches: 18. The germline V gene encodes CDR1 SGHTA and CDR2 FQGNSA. The CDR3 region has the DNA TGTGCCAGTAGCGATAGCGGCGCAGGGGGGAGGCAGCCCCAGCATTTT. Translated: CASSDSGAGGRQPQHF.

This clone has at least ten counts. The CDR3 loop reads CASSLAQGSSEQYF. CDR3 bases: TGTGCCAGCAGCTTAGCGCAGGGAAGCTCCGAGCAGTACTTC. The V call is TRBV7-2, the J call TRBJ2-7, with TRBD1 as a possible D gene (5 bases). Trimming removed 0 bases from V and 6 bases from J, with 12 bases in between. CDR3 length: 14 residues. The V gene's germline CDR1 is SGHTA and CDR2 FQGNSA.

V usage is TRBV6-2 or TRBV6-3 and J usage is TRBJ2-2; TRBD2 aligns across 8 bases. The CDR3 covers 18 residues. Germline V gene sequence: CDR1 MNHEY, CDR2 SVGEGT. Trimming removed 2 bases from V and 5 bases from J; junction bases left unmatched: 13. For the CDR3, the DNA is TGTGCCAGCAGTTACCCGAAAAGAGGGAGCGGGAGTACCGGGGAGCTGTTTTTT. This translates into CASSYPKRGSGSTGELFF.

This clone was counted at least ten times. The V call is TRBV28, the J call TRBJ2-1; 9 nucleotides align to TRBD1. Per the germline V gene, CDR1 is MDHEN and CDR2 is SYDVKM. CDR3 length equals 19 residues. Unmatched junction bases numbered 18, after V lost 6 bases and J lost 3 bases. CDR3 residues: CASSQDRGVYPRIYNEQFF. CDR3 nucleotide sequence: TGTGCCAGCAGCCAGGACAGGGGCGTATACCCCAGGATCTACAATGAGCAGTTCTTC.

This clone has at least ten counts. The CDR3 nucleotides are TGTGCCAGTAGTTACCCCTCCTACAATGAGCAGTTCTTC. Its translation: CASSYPSYNEQFF. The chain couples TRBV19 to TRBJ2-1; D remains unclear. Trimming left V 5 bases short and J 0 bases short, with 5 bases between. CDR3 length: 13 amino acids. Germline loops: CDR1 LNHDA, CDR2 SQIVND (reference sequence). The whole variable domain, remainder taken from reference TRBV19 and TRBJ2-1, is DGGITQSPKYLFRKEGQNVTLSCEQNLNHDAMYWYRQDPGQGLRLIYYSQIVNDFQKGDIAEGYSVSREKKESFPLTVTSAQKNPTAFYLCASSYPSYNEQFFGPGTRLTVL.

This clone showed up many times. The rearrangement uses TRBV27 and TRBJ2-5, with TRBD1 matching over 9 bases. Per germline, CDR1 MNHEY and CDR2 SMNVEV (reference sequence). This CDR3 has 18 amino acids. The J segment lost 3 bases and the V segment lost 5 bases, leaving 16 bases of the junction unmatched. Here the CDR3 reads CASSNNRNHRGHKETQYF. The DNA for the CDR3 is TGTGCCAGCAGTAACAACCGTAACCACAGGGGGCATAAAGAGACCCAGTACTTC.

V and J are TRBV20-1 and TRBJ2-7; TRBD1 aligns across 7 bases. The CDR3 runs 15 residues. Trimming took 4 bases from V and 3 from J; bases not matched to a gene: 12. The germline V gene has CDR1 DFQATT and CDR2 SNEGSKA (reference sequence). The CDR3 coding sequence is TGCAGTGCTAATTCCCCGGGACAGATGAACTACGAGCAGTACTTC. It translates to CSANSPGQMNYEQYF.

By share of the sample, this clone is medium-sized (0.01 to 0.1%). The rearrangement uses TRBV12-3 or TRBV12-4 and TRBJ1-2; D remains unclear. CDR3 size: 12 residues. V lost 1 base and J 8 bases, leaving 8 bases between the germline ends. The DNA of the CDR3 is TGTGCCAGCAGTTTAGGCAGAAGGGGCTACACCTTC. Translating it yields CASSLGRRGYTF.

To note about this clone: This could be a read error, since a much larger clone is one nucleotide away. The gene calls are TRBV20-1 and TRBJ2-4; 10 bases line up with TRBD2. Germline CDR1 and CDR2: DFQATT and SNEGSKA (reference sequence). The junction had 14 bases not matched to a gene; V was cut back by 1 base and J by 5 bases. The CDR3 extends over 18 amino acids. CDR3 sequence: CSARGFLAGEVSQNIQYF. The DNA of the CDR3 is TGCAGTGCTAGAGGGTTCCTAGCGGGAGAGGTGTCTCAAAACATTCAGTACTTC.

The table lists this clone with a few counts. The genes are TRBV18 and TRBJ2-1; the match to TRBD1 covers 8 bases. V was clipped by 5 bases and J by 7 bases; unmatched bases: 7. The germline gives CDR1 KGHSH, CDR2 LQKENI. CDR3 length equals 14 residues. The CDR3 region is CASSFGQGLNEQFF. CDR3 nucleotide sequence: TGTGCCAGCTCATTCGGACAGGGTCTGAATGAGCAGTTCTTC.

This clone was detected ten times or more. This chain joins TRBV7-9 and TRBJ1-5; no reliable D call. The length of the CDR3 is 14 residues. From germline, CDR1 is SEHNR and CDR2 FQNEAQ (reference sequence). Trimming shortened V by 5 bases and J by 2 bases, and 10 bases separated the two germline ends. The DNA for the CDR3 is TGTGCCAGCAGCCAAGACACGGGCAATCAGCCCCAGCATTTT. Translating it yields CASSQDTGNQPQHF.

This clone was seen many times. The chain uses TRBV24-1 and TRBJ2-7, with a tentative D call TRBD2 (6 bases). The CDR3 contains 13 residues. CDR1 and CDR2 (germline): KGHDR, SFDVKD. V gave up 8 bases and J gave up 3 bases, with 13 bases separating them. The CDR3, as DNA: TGTGCCACCATGGATACTAGCAGCTACGAGCAGTACTTC. It yields the protein CATMDTSSYEQYF.

This clone was observed many times. The J gene is TRBJ2-1, the V gene TRBV6-4, with 7 bases lining up with TRBD2. This CDR3 has 15 residues. CDR1 and CDR2 from the germline V gene are MRHNA and SNTAGT. Unmatched junction bases numbered 9, after V lost 4 bases and J lost 6 bases. CDR3 nucleotides: TGTGCCAGCAGTGTTGAGTCGGCGGGAGCCAATGAGCAGTTCTTC. It is translated as CASSVESAGANEQFF.

Many counts were recorded for this clone. This chain uses TRBV28 with TRBJ2-5, with TRBD1 as a possible D gene (5 bases). Germline CDR1 and CDR2: MDHEN and SYDVKM. Deletions cut 6 bases from V and 5 bases from J, with 16 bases between. This CDR3 comprises 14 residues. CDR3 DNA: TGTGCCAGCAGCCCCAACTGGGGCGTGGAGACCCAGTACTTC. It translates to CASSPNWGVETQYF.

This clone was seen a handful of times. This sequence joins TRBV6-2 or TRBV6-3 and TRBJ2-3; 9 bases are shared with TRBD2. CDR1 and CDR2 (germline): MNHEY, SVGEGT. CDR3 length: 16 amino acids. The trim removed 1 base at V and 5 bases at J, leaving 7 bases unmatched. Written as DNA, the CDR3 is TGTGCCAGCAGTTACTTCCCTAGCGGGATGAAAGATACGCAGTATTTT. Amino acid sequence: CASSYFPSGMKDTQYF.

This clone is medium-sized (0.01 to 0.1%). This rearrangement joins TRBV28 to TRBJ2-7; a possible D gene is TRBD2 (7 bases). Trimming stripped 2 bases from V and 3 bases from J, with 14 bases between. CDR1 and CDR2 from the germline V gene are MDHEN and SYDVKM. There are 15 residues in the CDR3. This chain's CDR3 is CASSLGGGAYYEQYF. The CDR3 DNA follows: TGTGCCAGCAGTTTAGGAGGGGGGGCCTACTACGAGCAGTACTTC.

This clone showed up many times. V gene TRBV13 combines with J gene TRBJ1-1, with D unresolved. In germline, CDR1 is PRHDT, CDR2 FYEKMQ (reference sequence). The V gene lost 5 bases and the J gene lost 4 bases, with 11 bases spanning the gap. CDR3 length equals 13 residues. CDR3 nucleotide sequence: TGTGCCAGCAGCCAAGGGCCCACCACTGAAGCTTTCTTT. It codes for CASSQGPTTEAFF.

This chain connects TRBV28 to TRBJ2-6; the D is unclear. The germline V and J ends were trimmed by 4 bases and 0 bases, with 10 bases remaining between them. Germline lookup yields CDR1 MDHEN and CDR2 SYDVKM. The CDR3 length is 16 residues. For the CDR3, the DNA is TGTGCCAGCAGTTCTGGGTGCCTCTCTGGGGCCAACGTCCTGACTTTC. The encoded protein is CASSSGCLSGANVLTF. The complete variable domain, with remaining parts taken from reference TRBV28 and TRBJ2-6, reads DVKVTQSSRYLVKRTGEKVFLECVQDMDHENMFWYRQDPGLGLRLIYFSYDVKMKEKGDIPEGYSVSREKKERFSLILESASTNQTSMYLCASSSGCLSGANVLTFGAGSRLTVL.

This clone was seen at least ten times. The chain uses TRBV10-3 and TRBJ2-5; D possibly corresponds to TRBD2 (5 bases). Germline CDR1 is ENHRY and CDR2 is SYGVKD. Trimming left V 2 bases short and J 2 bases short, with 12 bases between. The CDR3 loop spans 15 amino acids. CDR3 nucleotide sequence: TGTGCCATCAGTGAGATGGGGAGATCACAAGAGACCCAGTACTTC. Translation: CAISEMGRSQETQYF.

This clone was counted at least ten times. This chain uses TRBV30 with TRBJ2-2; D perhaps matches TRBD1 (6 bases). V shed 1 base and J shed 4 bases, with 7 bases lying between them. The CDR3 covers 13 residues. Per germline, CDR1 GTSNPN and CDR2 SVGIG (reference sequence). CDR3 amino acids: CAWSEQGTGELFF. DNA of the CDR3: TGTGCCTGGAGTGAACAGGGCACCGGGGAGCTGTTTTTT.

Ten or more counts support this clone. The rearrangement links TRBV7-8 to TRBJ2-3; the match to TRBD1 covers 8 bases. V lost 3 bases, J lost 6 bases, and 2 bases stayed unmatched. The CDR3 loop spans 13 amino acids. Germline V CDR1 and CDR2: SGHVS, FQNEAQ. The CDR3 spells CASSFDRGDTQYF. In DNA, the CDR3 is TGTGCCAGCAGCTTTGACAGGGGCGATACGCAGTATTTT.

This clone was seen ten or more times. The CDR3 nucleotides are TGTGCCAGCAGTTTACACCACACAAATCAGCCCCAGCATTTT. Protein product: CASSLHHTNQPQHF. The J gene is TRBJ1-5, the V gene TRBV27; D is uncertain. Trimming left V 2 bases short and J 4 bases short, with 9 bases between. In germline, CDR1 is MNHEY, CDR2 SMNVEV (reference sequence). The CDR3 spans 14 residues.